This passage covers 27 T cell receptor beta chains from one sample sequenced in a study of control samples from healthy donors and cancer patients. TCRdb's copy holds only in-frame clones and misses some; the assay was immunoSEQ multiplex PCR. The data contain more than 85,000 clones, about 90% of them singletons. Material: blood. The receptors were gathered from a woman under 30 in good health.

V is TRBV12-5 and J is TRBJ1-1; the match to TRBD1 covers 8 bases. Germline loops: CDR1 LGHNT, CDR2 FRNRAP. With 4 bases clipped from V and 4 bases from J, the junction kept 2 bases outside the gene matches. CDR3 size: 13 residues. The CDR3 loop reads CASGYTGGTEAFF. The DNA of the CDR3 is TGTGCTAGTGGTTATACAGGGGGCACTGAAGCTTTCTTT.

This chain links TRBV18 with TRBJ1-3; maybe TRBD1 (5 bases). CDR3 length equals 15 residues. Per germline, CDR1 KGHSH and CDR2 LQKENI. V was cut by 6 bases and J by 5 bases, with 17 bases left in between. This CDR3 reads CASSGDPPGRNTIYF. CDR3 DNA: TGTGCCAGCTCCGGGGACCCTCCGGGTAGAAACACCATATATTTT.

The CDR3 DNA is TGTGCCATCAGGCTGGACAGGGATTCCAACAATGAGCAGTTCTTC. Protein: CAIRLDRDSNNEQFF. The chain is built from TRBV10-3 and TRBJ2-1; 8 bases line up with TRBD1. Germline values: CDR1 ENHRY, CDR2 SYGVKD. V trimming: 6 bases; J trimming: 5 bases; junction bases outside the gene matches: 9. This CDR3 comprises 15 residues.

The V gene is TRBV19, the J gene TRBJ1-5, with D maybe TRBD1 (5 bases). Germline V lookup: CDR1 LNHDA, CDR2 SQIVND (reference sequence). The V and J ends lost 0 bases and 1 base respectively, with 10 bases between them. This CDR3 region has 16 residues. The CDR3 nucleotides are TGTGCCAGTAGTATAGATCGCAGGGAAAGCAATCAGCCCCAGCATTTT. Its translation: CASSIDRRESNQPQHF.

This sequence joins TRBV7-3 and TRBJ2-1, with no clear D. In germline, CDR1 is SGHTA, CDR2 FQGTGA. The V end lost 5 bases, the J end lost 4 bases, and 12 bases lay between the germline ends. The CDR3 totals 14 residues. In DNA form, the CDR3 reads TGTGCCAGCAGCCCCGACGGAGTATACAATGAGCAGTTCTTC. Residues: CASSPDGVYNEQFF.

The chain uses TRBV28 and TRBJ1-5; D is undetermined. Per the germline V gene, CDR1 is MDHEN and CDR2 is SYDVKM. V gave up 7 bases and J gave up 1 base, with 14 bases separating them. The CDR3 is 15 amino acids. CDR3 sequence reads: CASTLGQVSNQPQHF. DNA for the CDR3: TGTGCCAGCACCCTTGGTCAGGTCAGCAATCAGCCCCAGCATTTT. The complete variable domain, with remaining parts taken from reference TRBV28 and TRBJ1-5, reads DVKVTQSSRYLVKRTGEKVFLECVQDMDHENMFWYRQDPGLGLRLIYFSYDVKMKEKGDIPEGYSVSREKKERFSLILESASTNQTSMYLCASTLGQVSNQPQHFGDGTRLSIL.

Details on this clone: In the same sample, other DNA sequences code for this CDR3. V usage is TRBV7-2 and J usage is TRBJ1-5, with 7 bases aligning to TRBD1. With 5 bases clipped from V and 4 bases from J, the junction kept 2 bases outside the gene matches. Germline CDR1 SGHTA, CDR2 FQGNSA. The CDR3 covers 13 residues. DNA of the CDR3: TGTGCCAGCAGCCCCAGGGGGAATCAGCCCCAGCATTTT. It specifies CASSPRGNQPQHF.

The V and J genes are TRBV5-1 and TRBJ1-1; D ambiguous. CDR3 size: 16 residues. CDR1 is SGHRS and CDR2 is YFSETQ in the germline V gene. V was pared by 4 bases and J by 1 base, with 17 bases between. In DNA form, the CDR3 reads TGCGCCAGCAGCCCCGTAGGGAGAGCGAGGAACACTGAAGCTTTCTTT. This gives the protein CASSPVGRARNTEAFF.

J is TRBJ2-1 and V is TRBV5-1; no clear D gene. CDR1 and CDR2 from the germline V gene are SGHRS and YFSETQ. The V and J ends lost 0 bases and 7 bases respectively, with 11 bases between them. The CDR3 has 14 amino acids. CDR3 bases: TGCGCCAGCAGCTTGGCCGGTGTTCGGAATGAGCAGTTCTTC. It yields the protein CASSLAGVRNEQFF.

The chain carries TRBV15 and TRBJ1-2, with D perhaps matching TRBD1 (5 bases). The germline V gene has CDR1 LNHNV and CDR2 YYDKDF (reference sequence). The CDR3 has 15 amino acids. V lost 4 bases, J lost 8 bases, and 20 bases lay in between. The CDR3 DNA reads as TGTGCCACCAGCAAGCAGGGTCCGCCGCTTGTCGGCTACACCTTC. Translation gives CATSKQGPPLVGYTF.

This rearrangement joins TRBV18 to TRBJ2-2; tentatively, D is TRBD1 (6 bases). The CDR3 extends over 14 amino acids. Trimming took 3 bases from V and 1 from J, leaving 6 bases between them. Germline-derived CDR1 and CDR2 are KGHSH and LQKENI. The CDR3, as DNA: TGTGCCAGCTCACCGGGACAGAACACCGGGGAGCTGTTTTTT. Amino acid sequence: CASSPGQNTGELFF.

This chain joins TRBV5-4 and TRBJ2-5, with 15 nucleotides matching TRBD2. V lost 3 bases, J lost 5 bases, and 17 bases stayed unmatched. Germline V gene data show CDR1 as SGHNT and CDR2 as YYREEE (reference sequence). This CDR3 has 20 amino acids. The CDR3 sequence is CASSSKSWTSGRALGETQYF. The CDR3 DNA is TGTGCCAGCAGCTCGAAATCCTGGACTAGCGGGAGGGCCCTGGGGGAGACCCAGTACTTC.

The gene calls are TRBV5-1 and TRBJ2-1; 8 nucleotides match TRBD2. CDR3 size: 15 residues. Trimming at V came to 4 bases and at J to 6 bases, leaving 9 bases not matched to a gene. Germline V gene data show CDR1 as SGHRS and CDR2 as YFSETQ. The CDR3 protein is CASSSGLAWGNEQFF. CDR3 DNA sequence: TGCGCCAGCAGCAGTGGACTAGCTTGGGGCAATGAGCAGTTCTTC.

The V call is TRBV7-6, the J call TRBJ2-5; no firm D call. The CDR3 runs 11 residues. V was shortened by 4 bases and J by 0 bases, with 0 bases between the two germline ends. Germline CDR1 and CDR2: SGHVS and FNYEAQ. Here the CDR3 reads CASSYQETQYF. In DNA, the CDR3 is TGTGCCAGCAGCTACCAAGAGACCCAGTACTTC.

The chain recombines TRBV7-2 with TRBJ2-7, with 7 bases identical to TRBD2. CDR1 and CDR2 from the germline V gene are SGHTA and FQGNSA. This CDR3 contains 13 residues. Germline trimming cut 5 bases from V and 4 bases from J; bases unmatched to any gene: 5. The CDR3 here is CASSPTSAYEQYF. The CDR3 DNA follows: TGTGCCAGCAGCCCCACTAGCGCATACGAGCAGTACTTC.

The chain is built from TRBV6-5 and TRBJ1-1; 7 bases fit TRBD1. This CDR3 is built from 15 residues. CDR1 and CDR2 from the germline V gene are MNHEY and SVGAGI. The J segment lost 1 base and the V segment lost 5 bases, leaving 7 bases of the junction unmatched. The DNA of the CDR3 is TGTGCCAGCAGTCCGGCCAGGGGGGCGAACACTGAAGCTTTCTTT. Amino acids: CASSPARGANTEAFF.

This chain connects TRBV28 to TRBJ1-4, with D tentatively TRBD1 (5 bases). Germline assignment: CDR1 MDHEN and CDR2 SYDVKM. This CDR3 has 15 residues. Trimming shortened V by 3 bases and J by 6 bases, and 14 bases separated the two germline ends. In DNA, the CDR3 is TGTGCCAGCAGTTTTTCCAGGGTTTTATATGAAAAACTGTTTTTT. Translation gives CASSFSRVLYEKLFF.

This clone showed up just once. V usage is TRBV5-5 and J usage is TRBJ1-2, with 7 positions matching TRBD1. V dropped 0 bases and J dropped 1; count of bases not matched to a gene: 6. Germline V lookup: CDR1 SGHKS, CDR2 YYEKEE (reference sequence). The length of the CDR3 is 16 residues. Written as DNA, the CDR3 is TGTGCCAGCAGCTTGGATGCAGGGGGTGTTAACTATGGCTACACCTTC. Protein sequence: CASSLDAGGVNYGYTF. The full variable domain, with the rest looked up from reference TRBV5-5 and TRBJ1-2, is DAGVTQSPTHLIKTRGQQVTLRCSPISGHKSVSWYQQVLGQGPQFIFQYYEKEERGRGNFPDRFSARQFPNYSSELNVNALLLGDSALYLCASSLDAGGVNYGYTFGSGTRLTVV.

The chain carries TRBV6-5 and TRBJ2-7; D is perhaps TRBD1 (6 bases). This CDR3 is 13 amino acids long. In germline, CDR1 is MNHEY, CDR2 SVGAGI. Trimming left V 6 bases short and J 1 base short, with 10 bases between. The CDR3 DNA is TGTGCCAGCAGACAGGGTGGATCCTACGAGCAGTACTTC. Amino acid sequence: CASRQGGSYEQYF.

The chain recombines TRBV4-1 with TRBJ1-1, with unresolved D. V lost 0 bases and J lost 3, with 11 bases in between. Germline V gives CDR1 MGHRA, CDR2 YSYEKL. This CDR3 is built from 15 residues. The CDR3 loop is CASSQDPGSDTEAFF. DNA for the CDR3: TGCGCCAGCAGCCAAGATCCCGGTAGCGACACTGAAGCTTTCTTT.

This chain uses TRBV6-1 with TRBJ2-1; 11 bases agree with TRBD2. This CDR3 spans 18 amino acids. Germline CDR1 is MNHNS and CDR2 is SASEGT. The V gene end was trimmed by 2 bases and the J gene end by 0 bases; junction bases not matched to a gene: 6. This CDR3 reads CASSELAGGPSSYNEQFF. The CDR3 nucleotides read TGTGCCAGCAGTGAACTAGCGGGGGGTCCGAGCTCCTACAATGAGCAGTTCTTC.

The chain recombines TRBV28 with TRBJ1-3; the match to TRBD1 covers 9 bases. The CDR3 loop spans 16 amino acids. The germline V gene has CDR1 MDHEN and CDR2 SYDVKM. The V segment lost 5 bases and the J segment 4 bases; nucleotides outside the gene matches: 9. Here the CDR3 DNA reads TGTGCCAGCAGTGGGACAGGGCTCCCGCTAGGAAACACCATATATTTT. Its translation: CASSGTGLPLGNTIYF.

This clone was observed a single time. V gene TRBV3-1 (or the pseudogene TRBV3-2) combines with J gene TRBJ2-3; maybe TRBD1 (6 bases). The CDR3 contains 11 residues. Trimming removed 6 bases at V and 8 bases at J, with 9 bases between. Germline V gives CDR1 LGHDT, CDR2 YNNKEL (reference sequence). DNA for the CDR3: TGTGCCAGCAGGACCAGGGGTACGCAGTATTTT. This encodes CASRTRGTQYF.

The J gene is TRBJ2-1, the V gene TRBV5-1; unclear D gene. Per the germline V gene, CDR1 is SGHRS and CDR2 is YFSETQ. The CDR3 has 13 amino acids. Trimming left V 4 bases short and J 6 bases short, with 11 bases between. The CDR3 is CASSPSGPNEQFF. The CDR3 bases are TGCGCCAGCAGCCCATCGGGCCCCAATGAGCAGTTCTTC.

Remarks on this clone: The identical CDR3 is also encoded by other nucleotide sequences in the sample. The CDR3 DNA reads as TGTGCCAGCAGCTTACGACTAGCGACAGATACGCAGTATTTT. Amino acid sequence: CASSLRLATDTQYF. V and J are TRBV7-9 and TRBJ2-3; 8 bases fit TRBD2. CDR1 SEHNR and CDR2 FQNEAQ come from the germline V gene (reference sequence). The CDR3 spans 14 residues. V was pared by 2 bases and J by 3 bases, with 1 base of the junction left unmatched.

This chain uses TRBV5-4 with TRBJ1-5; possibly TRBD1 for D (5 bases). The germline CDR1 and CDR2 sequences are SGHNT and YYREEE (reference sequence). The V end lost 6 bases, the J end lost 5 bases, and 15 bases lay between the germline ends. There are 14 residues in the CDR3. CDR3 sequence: CASTLWGGDQPQHF. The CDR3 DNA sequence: TGTGCCAGCACCCTGTGGGGAGGGGATCAGCCCCAGCATTTT.

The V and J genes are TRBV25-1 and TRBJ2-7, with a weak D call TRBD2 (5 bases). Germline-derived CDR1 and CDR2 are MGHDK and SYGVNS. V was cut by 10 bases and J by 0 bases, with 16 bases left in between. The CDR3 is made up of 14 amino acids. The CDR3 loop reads CAITPERTSYEQYF. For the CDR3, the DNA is TGTGCCATCACCCCGGAGCGGACCTCCTACGAGCAGTACTTC.